This TCR beta chain was obtained from a study of vaccination and CD4 T cells after COVID-19. With the Oncomine TCR Beta short-read assay, DNA from cultured CD4+ T cells was sequenced. TCRdb analysed the PCR reads with MiXCR anew, one entry per CDR3 protein. The data contain approximately 11,000 distinct CDR3 sequences, about 44% of them seen just once; the ten biggest clones take up 36%. Treatment here: approximately nine-day PBMC culture with coronavirus spike peptide pools or control peptides (ViraFEST assay). Germline values: CDR1 MNHEY, CDR2 SVGEGT. This CDR3 has 15 amino acids. V lost 2 bases, J lost 6 bases, and 4 bases stayed unmatched. This clonotype was seen once. What it binds is unknown.

The clonotype was recovered from a human donor who had recovered from COVID-19. Specimen: CD4+ T cells from blood, cultured in vitro. This chain joins TRBV6-2 or TRBV6-3 and TRBJ2-2; 9 nucleotides align to TRBD1. CDR3 sequence (DNA): TGTGCCAGCAGTTACGAGACAGGGGGGCCCGGGGAGCTGTTTTTT. This translates into CASSYETGGPGELFF.